These 28 T cell receptor beta chains share one sample of origin, sequenced in a study of blood T cell repertoires in COVID-19. The repertoire was sequenced with immunoSEQ multiplex PCR; TCRdb's copy has only in-frame clones and lacks some. The table has 150,000 to 200,000 clones, just under 90% seen once. Sequenced: peripheral blood. These TCRs come from a woman aged 70-85 years with COVID-19, enrolled during active disease.

This chain joins TRBV21-1 and TRBJ1-1; the table names TRBD1, a call not compared with the DNA. TRBV21-1 is termed a pseudogene. The CDR3 runs to 16 residues. The CDR3 bases are TGTGCCAGCAGCTTAATTAATAAGGGGCACCTCACTGAAGCTTTCTTT. Translated: CASSLINKGHLTEAFF.

This clone was seen only a few times. The CDR3 bases are TGCAGCGTTGAAGGCAGGGGCGGTGAAAAACTGTTTTTT. Translating it yields CSVEGRGGEKLFF. The chain has TRBV29-1 and TRBJ1-4; D is perhaps TRBD1 (6 bases). The germline gives CDR1 SQVTM, CDR2 ANQGSEA. Trimming removed 1 base at V and 7 bases at J, with 10 bases between. The CDR3 extends over 13 amino acids.

This sequence joins TRBV19 and TRBJ2-7, with 8 positions matching TRBD1. CDR1 is LNHDA, CDR2 SQIVND, per germline (reference sequence). This CDR3 has 15 amino acids. V lost 3 bases and J lost 5; bases outside the gene matches: 9. The CDR3, as DNA: TGTGCCAGTAGTATCAGTAAGGACAGGGTCCACGAGCAGTACTTC. It codes for CASSISKDRVHEQYF.

The rearrangement links TRBV3-1 (or the pseudogene TRBV3-2) to TRBJ2-1; D is ambiguous. This CDR3 comprises 15 residues. Looked up from germline, CDR1 is LGHDT and CDR2 is YNNKEL (reference sequence). With 0 bases removed from V and 4 bases from J, the gap between germline ends came to 10 bases. CDR3 sequence: CASSQEAAVYNEQFF. The CDR3 DNA reads as TGTGCCAGCAGCCAAGAGGCGGCAGTTTACAATGAGCAGTTCTTC.

The V and J genes are TRBV27 and TRBJ2-3, with 7 bases matching TRBD1. The germline V gene has CDR1 MNHEY and CDR2 SMNVEV (reference sequence). V was pared by 5 bases and J by 1 base, with 6 bases of the junction left unmatched. This CDR3 spans 15 amino acids. The CDR3 loop is CASSPGTARTDTQYF. Written as DNA, the CDR3 is TGTGCCAGCAGTCCCGGGACAGCCCGCACAGATACGCAGTATTTT.

This clone was found a few times. The J gene is TRBJ1-1, the V gene TRBV29-1, with D unclear. The CDR3 totals 10 residues. Trimming took 4 bases from V and 6 from J, leaving 6 bases between them. CDR1 is SQVTM, CDR2 ANQGSEA, per germline. The CDR3 DNA is TGCAGCGTTGTCCAGGCTGAAGCTTTCTTT. It encodes CSVVQAEAFF.

The V and J genes are TRBV5-1 and TRBJ1-1; TRBD1 is a possible D gene (5 bases). The V end was cut by 6 bases, the J end by 4 bases, with 13 bases between. The CDR3 has 13 amino acids. Germline assignment: CDR1 SGHRS and CDR2 YFSETQ. The CDR3 region has the DNA TGCGCCAGCATGCTAGGCGGGGGCACTGAAGCTTTCTTT. Translated: CASMLGGGTEAFF.

The chain is built from TRBV24-1 and TRBJ2-1; D might be TRBD2 (7 bases). CDR1 and CDR2 (germline): KGHDR, SFDVKD. This CDR3 is built from 14 residues. Trimming stripped 3 bases from V and 12 bases from J, with 17 bases between. The CDR3 region has the DNA TGTGCCACCAGTGATATTATGGGGCGGGGGCGGCAGTTCTTC. Protein sequence: CATSDIMGRGRQFF.

The rearrangement joins TRBV4-2 to TRBJ2-7, with D tentatively TRBD1 (5 bases). Trimming cost V 2 bases and J 0 bases, with 11 bases left between them. In germline, CDR1 is LGHNA, CDR2 YNFKEQ. This CDR3 comprises 15 residues. The CDR3 sequence: CASSQTRQPSYEQYF. The CDR3 DNA follows: TGTGCCAGCAGCCAAACCCGACAGCCCTCCTACGAGCAGTACTTC.

In this sample, this clone turned up once. This chain links TRBV30 with TRBJ1-3; D unresolved. V was clipped by 4 bases and J by 0 bases, with 13 bases between them. The CDR3 runs to 15 residues. Germline V gene lookup returns CDR1 GTSNPN and CDR2 SVGIG (reference sequence). CDR3 nucleotide sequence: TGTGCCTGGAAGGCGGGAGCAGACTCTGGAAACACCATATATTTT. It codes for CAWKAGADSGNTIYF.

The chain has TRBV11-1 and TRBJ2-5; D possibly corresponds to TRBD1 (6 bases). The CDR3 length is 15 residues. Per the germline V gene, CDR1 is SGHAT and CDR2 is FQDESV (reference sequence). Trimming left V 3 bases short and J 2 bases short, with 13 bases between. The CDR3 region is CASSFRTVKQETQYF. The CDR3 coding sequence is TGTGCCAGCAGCTTCAGGACAGTAAAGCAAGAGACCCAGTACTTC.

Of note for this clone: Within the sample, other DNA sequences also encode this same CDR3. The chain combines TRBV12-3 or TRBV12-4 with TRBJ1-3; TRBD1 might be the D (6 bases). Trimming removed 3 bases at V and 3 bases at J, with 6 bases between. The CDR3 has 13 residues. CDR3 DNA sequence: TGTGCCAGCAGTTTCAGGGGTGGAAACACCATATATTTT. This codes for CASSFRGGNTIYF.

V is TRBV27 and J is TRBJ2-3, with TRBD2 identical over 7 bases. V trimming: 3 bases; J trimming: 4 bases; junction bases outside the gene matches: 1. The CDR3 is made up of 13 amino acids. Germline V gives CDR1 MNHEY, CDR2 SMNVEV (reference sequence). The CDR3 spells CASSFRGADTQYF. Written as DNA, the CDR3 is TGTGCCAGCAGTTTTCGGGGGGCAGATACGCAGTATTTT.

V usage is TRBV14 and J usage is TRBJ2-1; 7 bases agree with TRBD2. The V and J ends lost 3 bases and 1 base, in that order; junction bases with no gene match: 6. The CDR3 is 16 residues long. Germline V lookup: CDR1 SGHDN, CDR2 FVKESK. The CDR3 is CASSHGGGTSYNEQFF. The DNA of the CDR3 is TGTGCCAGCAGCCACGGGGGAGGGACTTCCTACAATGAGCAGTTCTTC.

This clone appeared a few times. The rearrangement uses TRBV28 and TRBJ2-5; 16 bases fit TRBD2. V lost 6 bases to trimming and J lost 5 bases; unmatched junction nucleotides: 9. This CDR3 contains 17 residues. Germline V gene sequence: CDR1 MDHEN, CDR2 SYDVKM. The CDR3 is CASRTGTSGRAGETQYF. The CDR3 nucleotides are TGTGCCAGCAGGACCGGGACTAGCGGGAGGGCCGGGGAGACCCAGTACTTC.

As DNA, the CDR3 is TGCGCCAGCAGCGCAACTGAGGGGAACACCGGGGAGCTGTTTTTT. It is translated as CASSATEGNTGELFF. The V and J genes are TRBV5-1 and TRBJ2-2; a weak D match, TRBD2 (5 bases). Germline V gene sequence: CDR1 SGHRS, CDR2 YFSETQ. Trimming took off 4 bases at V and 1 base at J, with 11 bases between the two ends. The CDR3 is made up of 15 amino acids.

V usage is TRBV5-1 and J usage is TRBJ1-6, with D unclear. CDR1 is SGHRS, CDR2 YFSETQ, per germline. Trimming took 0 bases from V and 8 from J, leaving 12 bases between them. The CDR3 is 15 residues long. CDR3 loop: CASSLDRVAYSPLHF. DNA of the CDR3: TGCGCCAGCAGCTTGGACCGGGTCGCGTATTCACCCCTCCACTTT.

The V call is TRBV6-6, the J call TRBJ2-7, with unresolved D. Trimming removed 0 bases from V and 3 bases from J, with 6 bases in between. The CDR3 is 13 amino acids. Germline assignment: CDR1 MNHNY and CDR2 SVGAGI (reference sequence). The CDR3 region is CASSYSLSYEQYF. The CDR3 DNA sequence: TGTGCCAGCAGTTACTCATTGAGCTACGAGCAGTACTTC.

This clone was detected only a few times. The gene calls are TRBV5-1 and TRBJ2-7, with D maybe TRBD1 (7 bases). The CDR3 spans 14 residues. V lost 0 bases and J 2 bases, leaving 9 bases between the germline ends. Per germline, CDR1 SGHRS and CDR2 YFSETQ. CDR3 sequence: CASSLGGTAYEQYF. CDR3 in DNA: TGCGCCAGCAGCTTGGGCGGGACAGCCTACGAGCAGTACTTC.

The J gene is TRBJ1-2, the V gene TRBV7-2; 7 nucleotides match TRBD1. The CDR3 covers 14 residues. Germline assignment: CDR1 SGHTA and CDR2 FQGNSA. The junction had 10 bases not matched to a gene; V was cut back by 4 bases and J by 8 bases. The DNA of the CDR3 is TGTGCCAGCAGCTATTACAAAGGGGGCCACGGCTACACCTTC. Residues: CASSYYKGGHGYTF. The full variable domain, its missing parts supplied by reference TRBV7-2 and TRBJ1-2, is GAGVSQSPSNKVTEKGKDVELRCDPISGHTALYWYRQSLGQGLEFLIYFQGNSAPDKSGLPSDRFSAERTGGSVSTLTIQRTQQEDSAVYLCASSYYKGGHGYTFGSGTRLTVV.

The chain has TRBV28 and TRBJ1-6; TRBD1 aligns across 7 bases. The length of the CDR3 is 15 residues. With 6 bases clipped from V and 6 bases from J, the junction kept 8 bases outside the gene matches. Germline loops: CDR1 MDHEN, CDR2 SYDVKM. The CDR3 bases are TGTGCCAGCAGCCGCGAGACAGGGAGTAATTCACCCCTCCACTTT. Translated: CASSRETGSNSPLHF. The whole variable domain, filled in from reference TRBV28 and TRBJ1-6, reads DVKVTQSSRYLVKRTGEKVFLECVQDMDHENMFWYRQDPGLGLRLIYFSYDVKMKEKGDIPEGYSVSREKKERFSLILESASTNQTSMYLCASSRETGSNSPLHFGNGTRLTVT.

This rearrangement joins TRBV7-2 to TRBJ1-4; D is uncertain. The CDR3 has 13 residues. V was shortened by 2 bases and J by 7 bases, with 8 bases between the two germline ends. Per the germline V gene, CDR1 is SGHTA and CDR2 is FQGNSA. CDR3 in amino acids: CASSLRRAEKLFF. The DNA for the CDR3 is TGTGCCAGCAGCTTAAGGAGGGCTGAAAAACTGTTTTTT.

V and J are TRBV29-1 and TRBJ1-1; D gene uncertain. Trimming took off 7 bases at V and 5 bases at J, with 8 bases between the two ends. Germline-derived CDR1 and CDR2 are SQVTM and ANQGSEA. The CDR3 is 10 amino acids. The CDR3 sequence: CSGRSTEAFF. CDR3 DNA sequence: TGCAGCGGCAGATCAACTGAAGCTTTCTTT.

The rearrangement uses TRBV2 and TRBJ2-3; 9 bases are shared with TRBD1. The V gene's germline CDR1 is SNHLY and CDR2 FYNNEI. Trimming took 1 base from V and 4 from J; bases not matched to a gene: 3. This CDR3 spans 15 amino acids. The CDR3 protein is CASSEDRGQADTQYF. The CDR3 bases are TGTGCCAGCAGTGAAGACAGGGGGCAAGCAGATACGCAGTATTTT. Using reference TRBV2 and TRBJ2-3 for the parts outside the CDR3, the full variable domain is EPEVTQTPSHQVTQMGQEVILRCVPISNHLYFYWYRQILGQKVEFLVSFYNNEISEKSEIFDDQFSVERPDGSNFTLKIRSTKLEDSAMYFCASSEDRGQADTQYFGPGTRLTVL.

The chain carries TRBV7-2 and TRBJ2-7, with TRBD1 matching 9 bases. In germline, CDR1 is SGHTA, CDR2 FQGNSA. This CDR3 comprises 15 residues. Trimming removed 5 bases from V and 1 base from J; junction bases left unmatched: 6. The CDR3 loop is CASSITGGYSYEQYF. CDR3 coding DNA: TGTGCCAGCAGCATTACAGGGGGCTATTCCTACGAGCAGTACTTC.

The chain joins TRBV5-5 to TRBJ1-1; 8 nucleotides agree with TRBD1. Germline assignment: CDR1 SGHKS and CDR2 YYEKEE (reference sequence). With 4 bases clipped from V and 7 bases from J, the junction kept 12 bases outside the gene matches. This CDR3 has 15 amino acids. The CDR3 spells CASSPSADRVDEAFF. CDR3 DNA sequence: TGTGCCAGCAGCCCCTCTGCGGACAGGGTGGATGAAGCTTTCTTT.

This sequence joins TRBV28 and TRBJ2-5, with 11 bases fitting TRBD1. The CDR3 contains 20 residues. The germline gives CDR1 MDHEN, CDR2 SYDVKM. The trim removed 4 bases at V and 3 bases at J, leaving 19 bases unmatched. The CDR3 spells CASSSLGDRGYEVPKETQYF. The CDR3 nucleotides read TGTGCCAGCAGTTCTCTTGGGGACAGGGGGTACGAGGTTCCAAAAGAGACCCAGTACTTC. Drawing the rest from reference TRBV28 and TRBJ2-5, the complete variable domain is DVKVTQSSRYLVKRTGEKVFLECVQDMDHENMFWYRQDPGLGLRLIYFSYDVKMKEKGDIPEGYSVSREKKERFSLILESASTNQTSMYLCASSSLGDRGYEVPKETQYFGPGTRLLVL.

The chain recombines TRBV11-3 with TRBJ2-7; 10 bases agree with TRBD2. Germline assignment: CDR1 SGHNT and CDR2 YENEEA. The ends lost 1 base at V and 3 bases at J; junction bases unmatched: 6. This CDR3 comprises 16 residues. This CDR3 is CASSLGPGLAIYEQYF. The CDR3 coding sequence is TGTGCCAGCAGCTTAGGGCCGGGACTAGCGATCTACGAGCAGTACTTC.